The 5 T cell receptor beta chains below all came from one sample that was sequenced in a study of blood T cell repertoires in COVID-19. Only in-frame clones appear in the TCRdb table, and some are missing; sequencing was by immunoSEQ multiplex PCR. The sample has about 83,000 clones, roughly 86% seen once; the top ten hold roughly 8%. The source material was peripheral blood. Receptors were obtained from an elderly man with active or convalescent COVID-19.

This sequence joins TRBV11-2 and TRBJ2-3; TRBD2 aligns across 8 bases. The CDR3 has 16 amino acids. CDR1 and CDR2 from the germline V gene are SGHAT and FQNNGV. The ends lost 0 bases at V and 5 bases at J; junction bases unmatched: 7. CDR3 in amino acids: CASSLDSAGEIDTQYF. The CDR3 bases are TGTGCCAGCAGCTTAGATTCAGCGGGAGAGATAGATACGCAGTATTTT.

This sequence joins TRBV5-1 and TRBJ2-1; 9 bases are shared with TRBD1. This CDR3 is 14 amino acids long. Germline V gene sequence: CDR1 SGHRS, CDR2 YFSETQ. The junction had 13 bases not matched to a gene; V was cut back by 4 bases and J by 14 bases. The CDR3 bases are TGCGCCAGCAGCGCACAACGGGACAGGGTTTTCGAGTTCTTC. Residues: CASSAQRDRVFEFF.

The count of this clone is one. This chain links TRBV18 with TRBJ1-2, with D uncertain. V was pared by 4 bases and J by 6 bases, with 6 bases between. CDR1 and CDR2 (germline): KGHSH, LQKENI. The CDR3 totals 11 residues. The DNA of the CDR3 is TGTGCCAGCTCACTTCGTGATGGCTACACCTTC. This gives the protein CASSLRDGYTF.

This sequence joins TRBV5-1 and TRBJ2-3; 9 bases align to TRBD1. V trimming: 4 bases; J trimming: 6 bases; junction bases outside the gene matches: 6. This CDR3 is built from 14 residues. CDR1 and CDR2 (germline): SGHRS, YFSETQ. The CDR3 region has the DNA TGCGCCAGCAGCATGACAGGGGGGTTGGATACGCAGTATTTT. Residues: CASSMTGGLDTQYF.

The chain recombines TRBV27 with TRBJ2-2; 10 bases agree with TRBD2. This CDR3 is built from 15 residues. Unmatched junction bases numbered 5, after V lost 5 bases and J lost 5 bases. CDR1 and CDR2 from the germline V gene are MNHEY and SMNVEV (reference sequence). This chain's CDR3 is CASSVLAGVTGELFF. The CDR3 DNA reads TGTGCCAGCAGTGTCCTAGCGGGAGTTACCGGGGAGCTGTTTTTT.